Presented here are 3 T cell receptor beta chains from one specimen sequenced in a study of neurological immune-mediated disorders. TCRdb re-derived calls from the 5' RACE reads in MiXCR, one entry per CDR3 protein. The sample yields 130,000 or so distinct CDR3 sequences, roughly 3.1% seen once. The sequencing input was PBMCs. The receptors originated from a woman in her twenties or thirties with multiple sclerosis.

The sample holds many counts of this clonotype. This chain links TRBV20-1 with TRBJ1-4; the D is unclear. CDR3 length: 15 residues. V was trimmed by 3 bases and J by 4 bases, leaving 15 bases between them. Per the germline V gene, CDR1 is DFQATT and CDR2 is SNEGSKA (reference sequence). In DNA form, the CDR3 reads TGCAGTGCTAGTCCTTATCAGGCCCTTAATGAAAAACTGTTTTTT. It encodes CSASPYQALNEKLFF.

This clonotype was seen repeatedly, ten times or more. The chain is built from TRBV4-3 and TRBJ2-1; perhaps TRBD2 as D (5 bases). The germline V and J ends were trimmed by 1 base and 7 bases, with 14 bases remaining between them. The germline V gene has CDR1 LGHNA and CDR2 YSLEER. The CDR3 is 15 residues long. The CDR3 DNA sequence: TGCGCCAGCAGCCAAGGTACCATAAGGAGGAATGAGCAGTTCTTC. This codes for CASSQGTIRRNEQFF.

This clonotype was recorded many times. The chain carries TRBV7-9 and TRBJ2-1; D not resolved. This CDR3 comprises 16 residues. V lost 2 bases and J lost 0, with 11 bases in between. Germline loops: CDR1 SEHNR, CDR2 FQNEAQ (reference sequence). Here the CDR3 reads CASSLRLPASYNEQFF. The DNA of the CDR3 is TGTGCCAGCAGCTTAAGATTACCGGCCTCCTACAATGAGCAGTTCTTC. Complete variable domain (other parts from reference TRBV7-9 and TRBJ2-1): DTGVSQNPRHKITKRGQNVTFRCDPISEHNRLYWYRQTLGQGPEFLTYFQNEAQLEKSRLLSDRFSAERPKGSFSTLEIQRTEQGDSAMYLCASSLRLPASYNEQFFGPGTRLTVL.